These T cell receptor beta chains were read from a single sample in a study of quantifying T cell responses using KT2 cells. One entry per CDR3 protein, called by TCRdb with MiXCR from the UMI-ligation and nested PCR reads. The table has some 43,000 distinct CDR3 sequences, approximately 15% seen once. The specimen was PBMCs spiked with cells of the T cell clone KT2. The source of these receptors is a human donor. Each CDR3 is given with its conserved first and last residue. D genes are given only for firm matches. The listing skips clone size in some rows; elsewhere it reads once, few, many or a size class.

D,size,J,V,length,CDR3,DNA
NA,many,TRBJ2-7,TRBV5-6,14,CASSSRDGSYEQYF,TGTGCCAGCAGCTCCCGGGACGGGTCCTACGAGCAGTACTTC
NA,NA,TRBJ2-3,TRBV20-1,16,CSASPLQKRSTDTQYF,TGCAGTGCTAGTCCCCTTCAAAAGCGAAGCACAGATACGCAGTATTTT
TRBD1,NA,TRBJ1-5,TRBV12-3/TRBV12-4,13,CASSDRDYQPQHF,TGTGCCAGCAGTGACAGGGATTATCAGCCCCAGCATTTT
NA,few,TRBJ1-1,TRBV7-9,15,CASSQGWDSHTEAFF,TGTGCCAGCAGCCAAGGCTGGGACTCCCACACTGAAGCTTTCTTT
NA,few,TRBJ1-1,TRBV6-2/TRBV6-3,13,CASSYSGTIEAFF,TGTGCCAGCAGTTACTCCGGGACAATTGAAGCTTTCTTT
TRBD1,few,TRBJ1-2,TRBV5-1,16,CASSADGGQGNYGYTF,TGCGCCAGCAGCGCCGACGGCGGACAGGGCAACTATGGCTACACCTTC
TRBD1,NA,TRBJ2-1,TRBV12-3/TRBV12-4,15,CASTRTGTGLNEQFF,TGTGCCAGCACCCGAACCGGGACAGGGCTAAATGAGCAGTTCTTC
NA,NA,TRBJ1-1,TRBV7-3,14,CASSAGVEATEAFF,TGTGCCAGCAGCGCAGGAGTGGAGGCCACTGAAGCTTTCTTT
TRBD2,many,TRBJ2-1,TRBV9,14,CASSSGGTYNEQFF,TGTGCCAGCAGTAGCGGGGGCACCTACAATGAGCAGTTCTTC
TRBD1,NA,TRBJ1-3,TRBV18,19,CASSPIYSGGTGSGNTIYF,TGTGCCAGCTCACCGATATATTCCGGTGGGACAGGATCTGGAAACACCATATATTTT
NA,NA,TRBJ2-3,TRBV5-1,16,CASSLVAGSYTDTQYF,TGCGCCAGCAGCTTGGTTGCCGGGAGTTACACAGATACGCAGTATTTT
NA,few,TRBJ2-7,TRBV20-1,13,CSARDVGSGEQYF,TGCAGTGCTAGAGATGTCGGGAGTGGCGAGCAGTACTTC
TRBD1,NA,TRBJ2-2,TRBV20-1,14,CSARQGLNTGELFF,TGCAGTGCTCGACAGGGTTTGAACACCGGGGAGCTGTTTTTT
TRBD1,NA,TRBJ1-3,TRBV7-3,14,CASSPTGAGNTIYF,TGTGCCAGCAGCCCCACAGGGGCGGGAAACACCATATATTTT
TRBD2,NA,TRBJ2-1,TRBV4-3,17,CASSQGGRVSSYNEQFF,TGCGCCAGCAGCCAAGGTGGGAGGGTCAGCTCCTACAATGAGCAGTTCTTC
TRBD1,few,TRBJ2-1,TRBV15,15,CATSRGTGTYNEQFF,TGTGCCACCAGCAGAGGGACAGGTACTTACAATGAGCAGTTCTTC
TRBD1,NA,TRBJ1-1,TRBV4-2,16,CASSPSETGRATEAFF,TGTGCCAGCAGCCCGTCCGAGACAGGGAGGGCGACTGAAGCTTTCTTT
TRBD2,once,TRBJ2-3,TRBV2,14,CATTSGGAVATQYF,TGTGCCACAACTAGCGGGGGGGCCGTTGCTACGCAGTATTTT
NA,many,TRBJ1-5,TRBV5-8,13,CASSFKGDQPQHF,TGTGCCAGCAGCTTCAAAGGGGATCAGCCCCAGCATTTT
TRBD1,NA,TRBJ1-2,TRBV7-9,16,CASSPAAGGSEYGYTF,TGTGCCAGCAGCCCAGCGGCAGGGGGTTCGGAGTATGGCTACACCTTC
TRBD2,NA,TRBJ2-1,TRBV3-1,15,CASSQKRGGINEQFF,TGTGCCAGCAGCCAAAAGCGGGGGGGCATCAATGAGCAGTTCTTC
TRBD1,few,TRBJ2-6,TRBV4-2,17,CASSRGTDHSGANVLTF,TGTGCCAGCAGCCGGGGGACAGATCACTCTGGGGCCAACGTCCTGACTTTC
TRBD2,few,TRBJ2-7,TRBV9,15,CASSARSGGPYEQYF,TGTGCCAGCAGCGCCCGTAGCGGGGGCCCCTACGAGCAGTACTTC
NA,few,TRBJ2-7,TRBV7-2,14,CASSLAEGSYEQYF,TGTGCCAGCAGCTTAGCGGAGGGGTCCTACGAGCAGTACTTC
NA,NA,TRBJ2-3,TRBV21-1,20,CASSPRELAGGGAATDTQYF,TGTGCCAGCAGCCCTAGGGAACTAGCGGGAGGAGGGGCCGCCACAGATACGCAGTATTTT
NA,NA,TRBJ2-3,TRBV12-3/TRBV12-4,11,CASSRRDTQYF,TGTGCCAGCAGCCGCCGGGATACGCAGTATTTT
NA,once,TRBJ1-2,TRBV2,14,CASSEARDHYGYTF,TGTGCCAGCAGTGAAGCGCGGGACCACTATGGCTACACCTTC
NA,NA,TRBJ1-3,TRBV12-3/TRBV12-4,16,CASSFKGFLSGNTIYF,TGTGCCAGCAGTTTTAAAGGTTTTCTCTCTGGAAACACCATATATTTT
NA,NA,TRBJ1-2,TRBV14,13,CASSPDSNYGYTF,TGTGCCAGCAGCCCGGACAGTAACTATGGCTACACCTTC